This section outlines one T cell receptor beta chain sequence together with its context. CDR3 length equals 14 residues. Looked up from germline, CDR1 is DFQATT and CDR2 is SNEGSKA (reference sequence). The V gene end was trimmed by 3 bases and the J gene end by 6 bases; junction bases not matched to a gene: 6. These data belong to a study of blood T cell repertoires in COVID-19. Study summary: Samples taken during acute and convalescent COVID-19 were collected in the United States, Italy and Spain. The cDNA or gDNA used as material had been derived from T cells, B-cell-depleted T cells, or PBMCs.

Per the original methods: Counts of nucleated cells, estimated from reference gene primer amplification, were obtained. This table comes from immunoSEQ multiplex PCR, and its TCRdb copy is limited to in-frame clones, with some not included. V and J calls plus clone size are reproduced from that table; the DNA served to infer D and trimming. Found here are roughly 250,000 clones, around 82% of them singletons; the top ten hold roughly 4.9%. The sequenced material came from peripheral blood. This clonotype was sampled from a woman aged 80 or over with active or convalescent COVID-19. The chain links TRBV20-1 to TRBJ2-3, with TRBD2 identical over 10 bases. The CDR3 sequence is CSASPSGGRDTQYF. In nucleotides, the CDR3 is TGCAGTGCTAGTCCTAGCGGGGGAAGGGATACGCAGTATTTT.